The 2 T cell receptor beta chains presented below share a single source sample, sequenced in a study of blood T cells in healthy people across ages. Together with a sample-barcoded 5' primer, a J-beta primer mix was included in a second PCR lasting about 6 to 12 cycles. TCRdb reprocessed the 5' RACE reads via MiXCR and lists one record per CDR3 protein. The data contain approximately 800,000 distinct CDR3 sequences, about 59% of them singletons. The sample was blood. Every receptor here comes from a man aged 25-45 years in good health.

This rearrangement joins TRBV3-1 to TRBJ2-3, with D unclear. This CDR3 comprises 14 residues. Trimming removed 1 base at V and 4 bases at J, with 9 bases between. Germline V gene sequence: CDR1 LGHDT, CDR2 YNNKEL (reference sequence). The CDR3 is CASSQGIGSDTQYF. DNA of the CDR3: TGTGCCAGCAGCCAAGGCATCGGATCAGATACGCAGTATTTT.

This sequence joins TRBV6-5 and TRBJ1-1; possibly TRBD1 for D (5 bases). CDR3 length: 14 residues. With 2 bases removed from V and 2 bases from J, the gap between germline ends came to 9 bases. Germline values: CDR1 MNHEY, CDR2 SVGAGI. This chain's CDR3 is CASSYAQANTEAFF. The CDR3, as DNA: TGTGCCAGCAGTTACGCACAGGCAAACACTGAAGCTTTCTTT.